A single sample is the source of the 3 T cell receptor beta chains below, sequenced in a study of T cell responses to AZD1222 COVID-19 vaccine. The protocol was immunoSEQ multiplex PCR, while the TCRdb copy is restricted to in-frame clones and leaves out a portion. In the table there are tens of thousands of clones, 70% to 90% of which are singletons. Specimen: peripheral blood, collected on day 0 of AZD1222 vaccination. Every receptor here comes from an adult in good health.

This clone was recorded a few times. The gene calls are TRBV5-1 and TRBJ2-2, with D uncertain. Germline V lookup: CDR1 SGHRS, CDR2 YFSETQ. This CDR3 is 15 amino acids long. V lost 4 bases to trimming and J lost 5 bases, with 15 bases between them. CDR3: CASSPLLVVTGELFF. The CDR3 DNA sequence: TGCGCCAGCAGCCCCTTGCTGGTAGTTACCGGGGAGCTGTTTTTT. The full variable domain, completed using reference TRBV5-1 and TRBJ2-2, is KAGVTQTPRYLIKTRGQQVTLSCSPISGHRSVSWYQQTPGQGLQFLFEYFSETQRNKGNFPGRFSGRQFSNSRSEMNVSTLELGDSALYLCASSPLLVVTGELFFGEGSRLTVL.

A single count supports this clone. The CDR3 region is CASSVSWGDSPLHF. CDR3 nucleotides: TGTGCCAGCAGCGTAAGCTGGGGTGATTCACCCCTCCACTTT. V and J are TRBV13 and TRBJ1-6; D remains ambiguous. The CDR3 covers 14 residues. Trimming left V 5 bases short and J 8 bases short, with 13 bases between. Per the germline V gene, CDR1 is PRHDT and CDR2 is FYEKMQ (reference sequence).

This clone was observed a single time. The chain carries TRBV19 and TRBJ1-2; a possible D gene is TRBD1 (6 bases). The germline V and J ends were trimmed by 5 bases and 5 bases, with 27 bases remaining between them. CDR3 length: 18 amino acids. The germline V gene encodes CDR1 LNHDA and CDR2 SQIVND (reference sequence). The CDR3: CASSPSGQTAFFGYGYTF. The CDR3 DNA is TGTGCCAGTAGTCCCTCCGGACAGACAGCTTTCTTCGGATATGGCTACACCTTC. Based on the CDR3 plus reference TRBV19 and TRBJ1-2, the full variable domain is DGGITQSPKYLFRKEGQNVTLSCEQNLNHDAMYWYRQDPGQGLRLIYYSQIVNDFQKGDIAEGYSVSREKKESFPLTVTSAQKNPTAFYLCASSPSGQTAFFGYGYTFGSGTRLTVV.